This TCR beta chain was identified during a study of T cells in Graves' hyperthyroidism and ophthalmopathy. Germline CDR1 reads KGHSH; CDR2 reads LQKENI. V lost 4 bases and J lost 0, with 9 bases in between. The CDR3 consists of 15 residues. Individuals with ophthalmopathy presented a Clinical Activity Score of at least 3, a NOSPECS grade of at least 4 and a duration under 3 months. From RNA transcripts, TCR beta CDR3 regions were amplified. RT-PCR in the first round (using the HTBI primer set) targeted the TCR CDR3. A single record per CDR3 protein comes from TCRdb applying MiXCR to the multiplex PCR reads. This sample has around 500,000 distinct CDR3 sequences, with approximately 16% found just once. This clonotype was seen many times.

This sequence joins TRBV18 and TRBJ1-4; D is perhaps TRBD1 (5 bases). The sequence came from a woman aged 25 to 45 with Graves' ophthalmopathy. Sequenced input: blood. CDR3 protein: CASSQTAATNEKLFF. Written as DNA, the CDR3 is TGTGCCAGCTCACAGACAGCCGCAACTAATGAAAAACTGTTTTTT.